The T cell receptor beta chain under discussion was sequenced for a study of blood T cell repertoires in COVID-19. Looking at the study overall: The United States, Italy and Spain were the sources of the acute and convalescent COVID-19 samples. PBMCs, B-cell-depleted T cells, or T cells provided the cDNA or gDNA that made up the material.

Source study methods: Counts of nucleated cells, estimated from reference gene primer amplification, were obtained. Libraries were prepared by immunoSEQ multiplex PCR; TCRdb keeps only in-frame clonotypes and omits some of them. V, J and clone size were drawn from that table, and D and trimming were deduced from the DNA. The table lists over 200,000 clones, over 80% of them singletons. V shed 4 bases, J shed 2 bases, and the junction held 13 bases outside the gene matches. Per the germline V gene, CDR1 is LGHNA and CDR2 is YSLEER. The CDR3 sequence is 17 residues long. The TCR originated in a human donor in a cohort sampled during active COVID-19. Sequenced sample: peripheral blood. The chain employs TRBV4-3 and TRBJ1-1, with 7 bases fitting TRBD1. The CDR3 sequence: CASSPQLMTGINTEAFF. In DNA form, the CDR3 reads TGCGCCAGCAGCCCCCAACTAATGACAGGGATTAACACTGAAGCTTTCTTT.